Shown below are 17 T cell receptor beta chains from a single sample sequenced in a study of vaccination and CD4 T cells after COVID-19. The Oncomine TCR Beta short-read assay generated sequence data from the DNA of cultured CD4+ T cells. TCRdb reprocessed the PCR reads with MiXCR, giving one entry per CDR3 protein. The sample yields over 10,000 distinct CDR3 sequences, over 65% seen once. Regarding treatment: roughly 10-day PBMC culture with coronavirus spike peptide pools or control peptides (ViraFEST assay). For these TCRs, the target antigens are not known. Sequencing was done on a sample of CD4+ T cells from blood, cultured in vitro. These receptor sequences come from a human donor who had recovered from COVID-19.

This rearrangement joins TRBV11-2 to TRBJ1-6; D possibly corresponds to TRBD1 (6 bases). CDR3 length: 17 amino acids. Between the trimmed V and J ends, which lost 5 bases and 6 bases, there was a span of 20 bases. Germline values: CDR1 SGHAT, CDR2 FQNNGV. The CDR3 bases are TGTGCCAGCAGCAAAATTCAGGGGCGCGTCGGTAATTCACCCCTCCACTTT. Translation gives CASSKIQGRVGNSPLHF. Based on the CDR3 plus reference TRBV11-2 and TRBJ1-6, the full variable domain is EAGVAQSPRYKIIEKRQSVAFWCNPISGHATLYWYQQILGQGPKLLIQFQNNGVVDDSQLPKDRFSAERLKGVDSTLKIQPAKLEDSAVYLCASSKIQGRVGNSPLHFGNGTRLTVT.

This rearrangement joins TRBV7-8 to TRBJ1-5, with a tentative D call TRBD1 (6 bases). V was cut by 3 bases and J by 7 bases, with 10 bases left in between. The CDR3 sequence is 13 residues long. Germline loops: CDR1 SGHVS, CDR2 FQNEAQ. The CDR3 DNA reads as TGTGCCAGCAGCTTCCAAGGGGGACAGCCCCAGCATTTT. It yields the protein CASSFQGGQPQHF.

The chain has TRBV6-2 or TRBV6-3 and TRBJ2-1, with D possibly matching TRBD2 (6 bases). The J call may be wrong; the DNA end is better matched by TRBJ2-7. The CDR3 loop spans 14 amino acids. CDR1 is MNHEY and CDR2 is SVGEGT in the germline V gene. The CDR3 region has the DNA TGTGCCAGCAGTTTAGCGGCTAACCCCCGCGAGCAGTACTTC. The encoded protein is CASSLAANPREQYF.

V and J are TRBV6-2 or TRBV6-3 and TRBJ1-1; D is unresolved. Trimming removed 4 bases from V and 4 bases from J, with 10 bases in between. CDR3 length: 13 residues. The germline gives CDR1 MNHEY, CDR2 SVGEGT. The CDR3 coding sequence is TGTGCCAGCAGTTCCGACGGAGGCACTGAAGCTTTCTTT. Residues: CASSSDGGTEAFF.

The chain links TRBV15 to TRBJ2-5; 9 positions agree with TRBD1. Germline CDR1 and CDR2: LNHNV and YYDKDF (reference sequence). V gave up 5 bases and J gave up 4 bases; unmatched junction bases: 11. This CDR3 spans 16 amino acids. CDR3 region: CATSGTGTGKGETQYF. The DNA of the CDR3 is TGTGCCACCAGCGGGACCGGGACAGGGAAGGGAGAGACCCAGTACTTC.

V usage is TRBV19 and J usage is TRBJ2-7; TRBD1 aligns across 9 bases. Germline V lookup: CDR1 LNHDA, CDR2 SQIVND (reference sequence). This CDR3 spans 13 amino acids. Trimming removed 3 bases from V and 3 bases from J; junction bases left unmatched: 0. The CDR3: CASSMDRGYEQYF. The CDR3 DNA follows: TGTGCCAGTAGTATGGACAGGGGCTACGAGCAGTACTTC.

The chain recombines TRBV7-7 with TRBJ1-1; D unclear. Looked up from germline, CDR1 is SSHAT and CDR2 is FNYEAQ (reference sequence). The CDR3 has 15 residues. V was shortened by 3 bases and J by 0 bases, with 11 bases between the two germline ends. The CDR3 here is CASSLVLPMNTEAFF. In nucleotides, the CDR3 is TGTGCCAGCAGCTTGGTCCTACCCATGAACACTGAAGCTTTCTTT. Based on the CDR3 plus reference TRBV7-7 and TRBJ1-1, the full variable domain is GAGVSQSPRYKVTKRGQDVTLRCDPISSHATLYWYQQALGQGPEFLTYFNYEAQPDKSGLPSDRFSAERPEGSISTLTIQRTEQRDSAMYRCASSLVLPMNTEAFFGQGTRLTVV.

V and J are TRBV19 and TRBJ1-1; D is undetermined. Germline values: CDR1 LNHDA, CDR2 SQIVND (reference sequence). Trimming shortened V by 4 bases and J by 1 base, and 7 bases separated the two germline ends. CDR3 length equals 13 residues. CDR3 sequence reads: CASSNFQNTEAFF. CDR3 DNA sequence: TGTGCCAGTAGTAACTTCCAGAACACTGAAGCTTTCTTT.

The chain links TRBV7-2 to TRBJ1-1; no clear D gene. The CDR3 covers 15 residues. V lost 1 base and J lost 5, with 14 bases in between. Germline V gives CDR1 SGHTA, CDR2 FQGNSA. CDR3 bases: TGTGCCAGCAGCTTAGAGGCCCCAAGAGGAACTGAAGCTTTCTTT. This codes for CASSLEAPRGTEAFF.

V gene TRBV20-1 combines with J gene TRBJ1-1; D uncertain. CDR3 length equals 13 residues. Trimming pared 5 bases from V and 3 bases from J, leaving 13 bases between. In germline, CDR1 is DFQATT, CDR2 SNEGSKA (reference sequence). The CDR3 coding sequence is TGCAGTGCTCCCCGATGGCGGGACACTGAAGCTTTCTTT. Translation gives CSAPRWRDTEAFF.

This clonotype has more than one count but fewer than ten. CDR3 region: CASGTFYGYTF. The DNA of the CDR3 is TGTGCCAGCGGGACCTTCTATGGCTACACCTTC. V and J are TRBV6-2 or TRBV6-3 and TRBJ1-2; the D gene is possibly TRBD1 (5 bases). V was cut by 8 bases and J by 4 bases, with 8 bases left in between. CDR1 MNHEY and CDR2 SVGEGT come from the germline V gene. The CDR3 length is 11 residues.

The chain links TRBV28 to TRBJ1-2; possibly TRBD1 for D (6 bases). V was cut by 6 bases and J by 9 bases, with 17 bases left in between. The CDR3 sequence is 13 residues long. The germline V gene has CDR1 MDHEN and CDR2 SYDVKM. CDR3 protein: CASRGGRSGSYTF. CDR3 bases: TGTGCCAGCAGAGGGGGGCGATCGGGTAGCTACACCTTC.

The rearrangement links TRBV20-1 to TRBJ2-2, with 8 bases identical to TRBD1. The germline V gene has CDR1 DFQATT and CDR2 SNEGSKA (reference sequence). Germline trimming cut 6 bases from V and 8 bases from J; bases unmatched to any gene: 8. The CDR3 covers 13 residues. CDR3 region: CSAGVTGVGELFF. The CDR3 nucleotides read TGCAGTGCCGGAGTGACAGGGGTAGGGGAGCTGTTTTTT.

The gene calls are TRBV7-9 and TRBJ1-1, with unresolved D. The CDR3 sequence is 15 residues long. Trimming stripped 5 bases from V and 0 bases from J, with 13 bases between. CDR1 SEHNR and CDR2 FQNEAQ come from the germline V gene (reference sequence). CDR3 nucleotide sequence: TGTGCCAGCAGCCCCATAAAGGAGCTGAACACTGAAGCTTTCTTT. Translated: CASSPIKELNTEAFF.

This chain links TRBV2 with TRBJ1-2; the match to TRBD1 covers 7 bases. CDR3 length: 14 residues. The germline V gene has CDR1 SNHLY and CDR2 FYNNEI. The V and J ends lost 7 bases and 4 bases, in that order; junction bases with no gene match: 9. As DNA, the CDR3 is TGTGCCAGCATCAAGGTGACAGGGATCTATGGCTACACCTTC. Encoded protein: CASIKVTGIYGYTF.

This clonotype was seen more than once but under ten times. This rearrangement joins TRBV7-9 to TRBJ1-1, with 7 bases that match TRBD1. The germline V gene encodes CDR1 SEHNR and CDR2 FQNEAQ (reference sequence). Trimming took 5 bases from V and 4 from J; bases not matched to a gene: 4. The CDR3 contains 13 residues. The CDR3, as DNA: TGTGCCAGCAGCGACAGGGTACTCACTGAAGCTTTCTTT. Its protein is CASSDRVLTEAFF.

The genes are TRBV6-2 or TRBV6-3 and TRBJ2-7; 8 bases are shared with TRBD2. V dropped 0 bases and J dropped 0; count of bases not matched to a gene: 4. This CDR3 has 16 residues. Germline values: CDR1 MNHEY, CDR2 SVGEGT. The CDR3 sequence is CASSYSYLAGSYEQYF. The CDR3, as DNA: TGTGCCAGCAGTTACTCTTATCTAGCGGGCTCCTACGAGCAGTACTTC.